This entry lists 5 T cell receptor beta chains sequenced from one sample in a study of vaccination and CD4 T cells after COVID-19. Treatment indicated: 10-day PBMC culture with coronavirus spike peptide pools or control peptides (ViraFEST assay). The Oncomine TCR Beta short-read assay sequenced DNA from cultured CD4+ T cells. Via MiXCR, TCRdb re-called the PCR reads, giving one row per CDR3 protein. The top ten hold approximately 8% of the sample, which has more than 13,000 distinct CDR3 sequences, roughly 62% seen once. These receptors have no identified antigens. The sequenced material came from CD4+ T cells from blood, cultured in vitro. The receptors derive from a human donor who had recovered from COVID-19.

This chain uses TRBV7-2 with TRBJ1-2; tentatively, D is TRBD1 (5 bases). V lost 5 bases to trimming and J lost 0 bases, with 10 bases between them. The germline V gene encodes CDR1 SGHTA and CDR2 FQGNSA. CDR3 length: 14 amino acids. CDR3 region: CASSPRQTNYGYTF. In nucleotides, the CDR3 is TGTGCCAGCAGCCCGAGACAGACTAACTATGGCTACACCTTC.

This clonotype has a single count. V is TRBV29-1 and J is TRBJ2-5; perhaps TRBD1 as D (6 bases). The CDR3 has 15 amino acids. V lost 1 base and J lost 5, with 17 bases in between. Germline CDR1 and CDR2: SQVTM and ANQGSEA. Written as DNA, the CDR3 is TGCAGCGTTGAAGGCGCGTTGGGGGCAGCGGAGACCCAGTACTTC. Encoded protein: CSVEGALGAAETQYF.

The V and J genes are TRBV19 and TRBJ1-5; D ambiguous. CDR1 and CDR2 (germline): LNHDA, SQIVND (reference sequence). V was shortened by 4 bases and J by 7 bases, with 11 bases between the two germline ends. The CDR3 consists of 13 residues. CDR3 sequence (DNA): TGTGCCAGTAGTAGCCAGGAGGACCAGCCCCAGCATTTT. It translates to CASSSQEDQPQHF.

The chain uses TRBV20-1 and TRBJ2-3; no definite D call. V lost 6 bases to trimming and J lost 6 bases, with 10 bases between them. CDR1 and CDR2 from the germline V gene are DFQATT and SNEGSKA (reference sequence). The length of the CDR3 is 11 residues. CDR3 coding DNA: TGCAGTGCACCCGATGTGGATACGCAGTATTTT. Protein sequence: CSAPDVDTQYF.

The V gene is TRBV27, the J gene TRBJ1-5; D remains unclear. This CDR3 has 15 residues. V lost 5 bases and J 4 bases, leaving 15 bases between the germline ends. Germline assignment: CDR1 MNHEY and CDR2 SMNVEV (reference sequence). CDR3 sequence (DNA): TGTGCCAGCAGTCCACCTAACCAACTAAATCAGCCCCAGCATTTT. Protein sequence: CASSPPNQLNQPQHF.